The 9 T cell receptor beta chains given below trace back to one sample, sequenced in a study of blood T cell repertoires in COVID-19. TCRdb's table, derived via immunoSEQ multiplex PCR, lists solely in-frame clones and lacks some. This table holds around 67,000 clones, around 83% found once. The sequenced sample was peripheral blood. Every receptor here comes from a middle-aged man with active COVID-19.

DNA of the CDR3: TGTGCCAGCAGCCCGTCGACAGGGGGTGATGAAAAACTGTTTTTT. Protein: CASSPSTGGDEKLFF. The rearrangement uses TRBV5-5 and TRBJ1-4; 9 positions agree with TRBD1. The CDR3 has 15 residues. The V gene end was trimmed by 4 bases and the J gene end by 6 bases; junction bases not matched to a gene: 7. Germline values: CDR1 SGHKS, CDR2 YYEKEE (reference sequence).

The chain uses TRBV20-1 and TRBJ1-5, with D uncertain. Looked up from germline, CDR1 is DFQATT and CDR2 is SNEGSKA (reference sequence). The CDR3 contains 11 residues. Trimming stripped 0 bases from V and 10 bases from J, with 7 bases between. CDR3 sequence reads: CSARDLGPQHF. The DNA of the CDR3 is TGCAGTGCTAGAGATCTAGGTCCCCAGCATTTT.

The chain recombines TRBV5-1 with TRBJ2-7; D unclear. V was pared by 5 bases and J by 3 bases, with 12 bases between. CDR1 and CDR2 (germline): SGHRS, YFSETQ. The CDR3 contains 13 residues. CDR3 residues: CASSPLSLYEQYF. Written as DNA, the CDR3 is TGCGCCAGCAGTCCCCTATCGCTCTACGAGCAGTACTTC.

The rearrangement links TRBV30 to TRBJ1-1; 7 bases line up with TRBD1. There are 13 residues in the CDR3. The germline CDR1 and CDR2 sequences are GTSNPN and SVGIG (reference sequence). The junction had 6 bases not matched to a gene; V was cut back by 4 bases and J by 4 bases. The CDR3 coding sequence is TGTGCCTGGACCGGACAGGCGGGCACTGAAGCTTTCTTT. Translated: CAWTGQAGTEAFF.

The sample holds one count of this clone. This chain uses TRBV24-1 with TRBJ2-1; 10 bases match TRBD2. Germline-derived CDR1 and CDR2 are KGHDR and SFDVKD. The junction had 4 bases not matched to a gene; V was cut back by 4 bases and J by 8 bases. The CDR3 extends over 14 amino acids. The CDR3 region has the DNA TGTGCCACCAGTGACTACGGACTAGCGGATGAGCAGTTCTTC. Its protein is CATSDYGLADEQFF.

A few counts support this clone. The genes are TRBV21-1 and TRBJ1-6. TRBV21-1 is shown as a pseudogene. This CDR3 has 16 amino acids. CDR3 residues: CASSSRRVFYNSPLHF. CDR3 in DNA: TGTGCCAGCAGCTCCCGGCGGGTTTTCTATAATTCACCCCTCCACTTT.

This chain joins TRBV24-1 and TRBJ2-2, with 13 bases matching TRBD2. With V trimmed by 2 bases and J by 4 bases, 12 bases remained unmatched. The CDR3 sequence is 20 residues long. Germline assignment: CDR1 KGHDR and CDR2 SFDVKD. CDR3 coding DNA: TGTGCCACCAGTGATTACCTCCGGACTAGCGGGAGAGCGATCACCGGGGAGCTGTTTTTT. It encodes CATSDYLRTSGRAITGELFF.

This clone was seen only a few times. The genes are TRBV18 and TRBJ1-2; the D is unclear. Germline-derived CDR1 and CDR2 are KGHSH and LQKENI. There are 15 residues in the CDR3. Trimming cost V 3 bases and J 4 bases, with 15 bases left between them. CDR3 loop: CASSPPKGGSYGYTF. CDR3 DNA: TGTGCCAGCTCACCGCCTAAAGGCGGCAGCTATGGCTACACCTTC.

V is TRBV3-1 (or the pseudogene TRBV3-2) and J is TRBJ2-1, with 10 bases matching TRBD2. The germline gives CDR1 LGHDT, CDR2 YNNKEL (reference sequence). Unmatched junction bases numbered 6, after V lost 3 bases and J lost 7 bases. This CDR3 contains 15 residues. CDR3: CASSQSLAGANEQFF. Written as DNA, the CDR3 is TGTGCCAGCAGCCAGAGTCTAGCGGGAGCTAATGAGCAGTTCTTC.